This T cell receptor beta chain was identified in a study of glioma-infiltrating T cells. Using RNA template, CDR3s of TCR alpha and beta were amplified with iRepertoire arm-PCR. TCRdb processed the multiplex PCR reads anew with MiXCR; each CDR3 protein has one entry. This sample carries roughly 190,000 distinct CDR3 sequences, 25% to 35% of them seen once, and the ten largest clones take roughly 21%. This clonotype was detected many times. Deletions cut 5 bases from V and 2 bases from J, with 15 bases between. CDR3 length: 15 amino acids. The sequence was collected from a human donor with low-grade glioma or glioblastoma, undergoing nonglioma brain surgery, or in good health (not recorded which). The material sequenced was glioma tissue, nonneoplastic brain tissue, or PBMCs (not recorded which). J is TRBJ1-1 and V is TRBV12-3 or TRBV12-4; maybe TRBD1 (5 bases). CDR3 sequence reads: CASSLGLTGNTEAFF. CDR3 bases: TGTGCCAGCAGTCTGGGACTGACGGGCAACACTGAAGCTTTCTTT.